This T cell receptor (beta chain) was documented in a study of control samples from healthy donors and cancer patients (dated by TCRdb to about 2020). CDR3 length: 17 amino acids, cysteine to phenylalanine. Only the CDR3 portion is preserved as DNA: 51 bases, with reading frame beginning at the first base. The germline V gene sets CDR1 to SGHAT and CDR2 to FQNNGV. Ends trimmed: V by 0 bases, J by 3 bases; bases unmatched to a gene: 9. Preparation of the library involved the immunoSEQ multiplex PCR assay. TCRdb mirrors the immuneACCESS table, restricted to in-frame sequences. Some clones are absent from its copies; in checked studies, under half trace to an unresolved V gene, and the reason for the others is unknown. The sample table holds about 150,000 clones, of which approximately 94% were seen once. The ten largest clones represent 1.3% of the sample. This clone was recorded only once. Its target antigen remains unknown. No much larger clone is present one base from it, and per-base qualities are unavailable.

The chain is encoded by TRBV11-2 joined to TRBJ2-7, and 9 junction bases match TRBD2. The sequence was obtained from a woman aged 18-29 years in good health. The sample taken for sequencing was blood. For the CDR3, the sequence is CASSLDQLAGTNYEQYF. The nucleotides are TGTGCCAGCAGCTTAGATCAGCTAGCGGGAACCAACTACGAGCAGTACTTC.